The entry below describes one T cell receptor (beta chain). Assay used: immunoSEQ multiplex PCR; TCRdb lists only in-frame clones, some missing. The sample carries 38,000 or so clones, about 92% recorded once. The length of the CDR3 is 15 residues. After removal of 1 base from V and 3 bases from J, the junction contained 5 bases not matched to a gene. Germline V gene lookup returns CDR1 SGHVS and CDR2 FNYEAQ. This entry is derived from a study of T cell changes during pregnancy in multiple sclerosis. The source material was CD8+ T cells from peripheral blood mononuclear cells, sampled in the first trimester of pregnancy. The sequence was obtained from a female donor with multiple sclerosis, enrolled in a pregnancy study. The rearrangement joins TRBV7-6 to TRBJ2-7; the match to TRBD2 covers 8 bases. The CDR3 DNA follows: TGTGCCAGCAGCTTAGGTCGGGGGGGAGTCTACGAGCAGTACTTC. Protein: CASSLGRGGVYEQYF.